These T cell receptor beta chains were read from a single sample in a study of Ad26.COV2.S vaccination and SARS-CoV-2 variants. Some clones are missing from TCRdb's copy, which holds only in-frame ones; the method was immunoSEQ multiplex PCR. The data show more than 120,000 clones, with more than 80% seen just once and approximately 5.1% held by the top ten. The material sequenced was peripheral blood, taken after recovery from COVID-19. These receptors came from a human donor who had recovered from COVID-19. Both conserved end residues are part of each CDR3. Each record gives: J gene, V gene, CDR3 protein.

>TRBJ1-2|TRBV5-1
CASSLASEGYTF
>TRBJ1-3|TRBV4-3
CASSQEGAGGNTIYF
>TRBJ2-6|TRBV15
CATSPGPSGANVLTF
>TRBJ1-1|TRBV4-2
CASSQVLVGTEAFF
>TRBJ1-1|TRBV10-1
CASSPGGERTEAFF
>TRBJ1-2|TRBV6-5
CASRGRNYGYTF
>TRBJ2-3|TRBV27
CASSLGCEPQSTDTQYF
>TRBJ2-7|TRBV27
CASSLRPGIYYEQYF
>TRBJ1-2|TRBV28
CAITRPGENYGYTF
>TRBJ2-5|TRBV19
CASITRRLAGGQETQYF
>TRBJ2-7|TRBV28
CASSSTGVGEQYF
>TRBJ1-5|TRBV6-5
CASSSQGPGSNQPQHF
>TRBJ2-3|TRBV7-9
CASRGPTSTDTQYF
>TRBJ2-2|TRBV11-2
CASSPDPANTGELFF
>TRBJ2-2|TRBV6-5
CASSPGATNTGELFF
>TRBJ1-2|TRBV28
CASRRQPGGGYTF
>TRBJ1-4|TRBV5-6
CASSSSGATNEKLFF
>TRBJ1-2|TRBV6-2/TRBV6-3
CASSYTTGGPYGYTF
>TRBJ1-6|TRBV5-5
CASSNTGQSPLHF
>TRBJ1-5|TRBV6-5
CASSYRGGNNQPQHF
>TRBJ2-2|TRBV7-2
CASSFSRIDTGELFF
>TRBJ2-7|TRBV7-6
CASSLGSAAPLNEQYF
>TRBJ2-1|TRBV3-1/TRBV3-2
CASSSGTLPSNEQFF
>TRBJ2-2|TRBV6-2/TRBV6-3
CASSYSVNTGELFF
>TRBJ2-3|TRBV3-1/TRBV3-2
CASRQHRDRGADTQYF
>TRBJ2-5|TRBV29-1
CSVDPSGGRGETQYF
>TRBJ1-1|TRBV25-1
CASSETPGGRTEAFF
>TRBJ2-1|TRBV27
CASSSTGLDYNEQFF
>TRBJ2-4|TRBV7-2
CASSSRSAKNIQYF
>TRBJ2-2|TRBV5-6
CASSLGAGELFF
>TRBJ2-7|TRBV28
CASSFPGGNEQYF
>TRBJ2-3|TRBV11-3
CASSQGQGTYTDTQYF
>TRBJ1-1|TRBV2
CASSEEWKEAFF
>TRBJ1-5|TRBV19
CASSIVKNQPQHF
>TRBJ2-5|TRBV7-2
CASSLGLAGTETQYF
>TRBJ1-1|TRBV7-9
CASSSSLVDKNTEAFF
>TRBJ1-2|TRBV9
CASSAGTANYGYTF
>TRBJ2-5|TRBV3-1/TRBV3-2
CASSPYGGGPGETQYF
>TRBJ2-3|TRBV3-1/TRBV3-2
CASSPQALAGGLTDTQYF
>TRBJ2-2|TRBV12-3/TRBV12-4
CASRREAGELFF
>TRBJ1-1|TRBV6-2/TRBV6-3
CASSYPLSSPSETEAFF
>TRBJ1-5|TRBV18
CASSGDRGNQPQHF
>TRBJ1-6|TRBV28
CASSPWTGSGYSPLHF
>TRBJ1-6|TRBV5-6
CASIRLGGGNSPLHF
>TRBJ2-2|TRBV2
CASRGAGELFF
>TRBJ2-5|TRBV7-6
CASSLLAHRDRGAQYF
>TRBJ2-1|TRBV7-2
CASSFSSGGLNEQFF
>TRBJ1-2|TRBV28
CASSPTNLYGYTF
>TRBJ1-6|TRBV30
CAWRRSGVDYNSPLHF
>TRBJ2-1|TRBV6-2/TRBV6-3
CASSPTLGDLTYNEQFF
>TRBJ2-3|TRBV7-2
CASSSGAIRTDTQYF
>TRBJ2-4|TRBV4-3
CASSQDWGQGWNIQYF
>TRBJ2-1|TRBV18
CASSLGGPGSEQFF
>TRBJ2-4|TRBV2
CASSEKAGDYLAKNIQYF